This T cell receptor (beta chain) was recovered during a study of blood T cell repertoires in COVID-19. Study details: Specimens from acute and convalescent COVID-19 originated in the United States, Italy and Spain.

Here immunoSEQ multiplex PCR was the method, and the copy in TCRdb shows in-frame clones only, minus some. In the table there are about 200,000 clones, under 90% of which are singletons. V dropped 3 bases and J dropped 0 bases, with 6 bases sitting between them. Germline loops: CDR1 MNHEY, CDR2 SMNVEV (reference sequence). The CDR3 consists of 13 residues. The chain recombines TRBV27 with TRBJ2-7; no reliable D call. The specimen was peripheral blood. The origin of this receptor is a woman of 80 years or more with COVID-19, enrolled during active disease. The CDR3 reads CASSFLSSYEQYF. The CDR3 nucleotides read TGTGCCAGCAGTTTTCTCAGCTCCTACGAGCAGTACTTC.